This entry lists 32 T cell receptor beta chains sequenced from one sample in a study of T cell responses to AZD1222 COVID-19 vaccine. Here immunoSEQ multiplex PCR was the method, and the copy in TCRdb shows in-frame clones only, minus some. In the table there are about 110,000 clones, just over 85% of which are singletons. The sequencing used peripheral blood, collected on day 0 of AZD1222 vaccination. These receptors were collected from an adult in good health.

The table lists this clone with a count of one. The chain combines TRBV2 with TRBJ2-7; 11 bases match TRBD2. The CDR3 contains 15 residues. Germline V lookup: CDR1 SNHLY, CDR2 FYNNEI. V shed 6 bases and J 1 base; nucleotides not matched to a gene: 5. The CDR3 loop reads CASRPTSGVSYEQYF. The CDR3, as DNA: TGTGCCAGCAGACCGACTAGCGGGGTGTCCTACGAGCAGTACTTC.

The chain couples TRBV28 to TRBJ1-5; no reliable D call. V lost 2 bases and J lost 0, with 8 bases in between. Germline CDR1 is MDHEN and CDR2 is SYDVKM. The length of the CDR3 is 15 residues. CDR3 amino acids: CASSLEWASNQPQHF. CDR3 nucleotide sequence: TGTGCCAGCAGTTTAGAATGGGCTAGCAATCAGCCCCAGCATTTT.

The chain employs TRBV30 and TRBJ1-3, with D perhaps matching TRBD1 (6 bases). Trimming took 8 bases from V and 0 from J, leaving 14 bases between them. The CDR3 extends over 14 amino acids. CDR1 and CDR2 from the germline V gene are GTSNPN and SVGIG (reference sequence). Here the CDR3 DNA reads TGTGCCAGATCAACAGGGCTCTCTGGAAACACCATATATTTT. Translating it yields CARSTGLSGNTIYF.

The chain links TRBV19 to TRBJ1-5; D may be TRBD1 (5 bases). The CDR3 is made up of 15 amino acids. Per germline, CDR1 LNHDA and CDR2 SQIVND (reference sequence). Trimming took 7 bases from V and 7 from J, leaving 20 bases between them. The CDR3 DNA reads as TGTGCCAGTACTCTAGGGACCAAGGGAAACCAGCCCCAGCATTTT. Translated: CASTLGTKGNQPQHF. The full variable domain, its missing parts supplied by reference TRBV19 and TRBJ1-5, is DGGITQSPKYLFRKEGQNVTLSCEQNLNHDAMYWYRQDPGQGLRLIYYSQIVNDFQKGDIAEGYSVSREKKESFPLTVTSAQKNPTAFYLCASTLGTKGNQPQHFGDGTRLSIL.

The rearrangement links TRBV7-3 to TRBJ2-1; 8 nucleotides match TRBD2. Germline CDR1 reads SGHTA; CDR2 reads FQGTGA. Trimming at V came to 2 bases and at J to 5 bases, leaving 5 bases not matched to a gene. This CDR3 comprises 15 residues. The CDR3: CASSLYLAGNNEQFF. DNA for the CDR3: TGTGCCAGCAGCTTATACCTAGCGGGTAACAATGAGCAGTTCTTC.

The V gene is TRBV12-3 or TRBV12-4, the J gene TRBJ1-4; D gene ambiguous. The ends were cut back, 6 bases at V and 7 bases at J, with 9 bases in the middle. The CDR3 consists of 12 residues. The CDR3 here is CASRQGSEKLFF. CDR3 DNA: TGTGCCAGCAGACAAGGGAGTGAAAAACTGTTTTTT.

V and J are TRBV19 and TRBJ1-5; 9 bases align to TRBD1. Germline-derived CDR1 and CDR2 are LNHDA and SQIVND (reference sequence). V was pared by 10 bases and J by 6 bases, with 10 bases of the junction left unmatched. The length of the CDR3 is 14 residues. CDR3 coding DNA: TGTGCCACCCGAGTACAGGGGGCGGGTCAGCCCCAGCATTTT. Protein: CATRVQGAGQPQHF.

This chain links TRBV7-8 with TRBJ2-7; D unresolved. In germline, CDR1 is SGHVS, CDR2 FQNEAQ. Trimming removed 4 bases from V and 4 bases from J, with 14 bases in between. The CDR3 loop spans 14 amino acids. CDR3 DNA: TGTGCCAGCAGCTCCGGACGAGTACAGTACGAGCAGTACTTC. This encodes CASSSGRVQYEQYF.

The rearrangement uses TRBV7-8 and TRBJ1-5; D perhaps matches TRBD1 (5 bases). The CDR3 length is 13 residues. Trimming took 5 bases from V and 7 from J, leaving 12 bases between them. CDR1 is SGHVS, CDR2 FQNEAQ, per germline. CDR3 nucleotide sequence: TGTGCCAGCAGCCAACAGGAAACACAGCCCCAGCATTTT. Translating gives CASSQQETQPQHF. The complete variable domain, with remaining parts taken from reference TRBV7-8 and TRBJ1-5, reads GAGVSQSPRYKVAKRGQDVALRCDPISGHVSLFWYQQALGQGPEFLTYFQNEAQLDKSGLPSDRFFAERPEGSVSTLKIQRTQQEDSAVYLCASSQQETQPQHFGDGTRLSIL.

V usage is TRBV5-1 and J usage is TRBJ2-1; 7 positions match TRBD1. The CDR3 extends over 17 amino acids. The ends lost 3 bases at V and 4 bases at J; junction bases unmatched: 13. Germline V lookup: CDR1 SGHRS, CDR2 YFSETQ. CDR3 DNA: TGCGCCAGCAGCTGGCCCACAGGGGAAAGTAGATACAATGAGCAGTTCTTC. This translates into CASSWPTGESRYNEQFF.

The J gene is TRBJ2-3, the V gene TRBV3-1 (or the pseudogene TRBV3-2); D unclear. V lost 1 base to trimming and J lost 3 bases, with 5 bases between them. This CDR3 is built from 13 residues. The germline V gene encodes CDR1 LGHDT and CDR2 YNNKEL (reference sequence). In nucleotides, the CDR3 is TGTGCCAGCAGCCAAGTAGGGACAGATACGCAGTATTTT. Protein sequence: CASSQVGTDTQYF.

The V gene is TRBV23-1, the J gene TRBJ1-1; D possibly corresponds to TRBD1 (6 bases). TRBV23-1 is marked as an open reading frame, function uncertain. V lost 7 bases and J 3 bases, leaving 30 bases between the germline ends. The CDR3 sequence is 19 residues long. CDR3: CASTLRRPGPRGVDTEAFF. The CDR3 DNA is TGCGCCAGCACTCTTCGCCGCCCAGGCCCGAGGGGGGTCGACACTGAAGCTTTCTTT.

The genes are TRBV12-3 or TRBV12-4 and TRBJ2-5; D not certain. This CDR3 has 13 amino acids. V was pared by 7 bases and J by 3 bases, with 12 bases between. CDR3 sequence: CASTSWTEETQYF. The CDR3 DNA sequence: TGTGCCAGCACATCGTGGACCGAAGAGACCCAGTACTTC.

This sequence joins TRBV6-5 and TRBJ2-2; D is uncertain. Germline loops: CDR1 MNHEY, CDR2 SVGAGI. The ends were cut back, 0 bases at V and 6 bases at J, with 2 bases in the middle. The CDR3 totals 12 residues. This chain's CDR3 is CASSYSAGELFF. The CDR3 DNA follows: TGTGCCAGCAGTTACTCGGCCGGGGAGCTGTTTTTT.

This clone appeared a single time. The V call is TRBV7-9, the J call TRBJ1-6; no reliable D call. CDR1 is SEHNR and CDR2 is FQNEAQ in the germline V gene (reference sequence). CDR3 length equals 13 residues. With 1 base removed from V and 10 bases from J, the gap between germline ends came to 8 bases. The CDR3 sequence: CASSLGPGSPLHF. The CDR3 bases are TGTGCCAGCAGCTTAGGGCCCGGATCACCCCTCCACTTT.

The chain recombines TRBV30 with TRBJ1-2; D gene unclear. This CDR3 comprises 13 residues. Germline CDR1 reads GTSNPN; CDR2 reads SVGIG (reference sequence). With 1 base removed from V and 4 bases from J, the gap between germline ends came to 10 bases. Here the CDR3 reads CAWSAADGYGYTF. CDR3 nucleotide sequence: TGTGCCTGGAGTGCTGCGGATGGCTATGGCTACACCTTC. The full variable domain, with the rest looked up from reference TRBV30 and TRBJ1-2, is SQTIHQWPATLVQPVGSPLSLECTVEGTSNPNLYWYRQAAGRGLQLLFYSVGIGQISSEVPQNLSASRPQDRQFILSSKKLLLSDSGFYLCAWSAADGYGYTFGSGTRLTVV.

As regards this clone: The same CDR3 also results from other DNA sequences found in this sample. This chain joins TRBV4-2 and TRBJ1-2; no firm D call. V dropped 0 bases and J dropped 4 bases, with 3 bases sitting between them. This CDR3 has 12 amino acids. Germline V gene data show CDR1 as LGHNA and CDR2 as YNFKEQ. CDR3 nucleotides: TGTGCCAGCAGCCAAGAGGGCTATGGCTACACCTTC. Its protein is CASSQEGYGYTF.

The rearrangement links TRBV5-1 to TRBJ1-3; unclear D gene. This CDR3 comprises 15 residues. V gave up 0 bases and J gave up 4 bases, with 11 bases separating them. CDR1 and CDR2 (germline): SGHRS, YFSETQ. The CDR3 is CASSLDGSGGNTIYF. The DNA for the CDR3 is TGCGCCAGCAGCTTGGATGGATCGGGAGGAAACACCATATATTTT.

V usage is TRBV2 and J usage is TRBJ1-6, with no clear D. The CDR3 extends over 14 amino acids. V dropped 8 bases and J dropped 10 bases, with 18 bases sitting between them. The germline V gene has CDR1 SNHLY and CDR2 FYNNEI. The CDR3, as DNA: TGTGCCAGCCAAGTGGGGATTCAGGAATCACCCCTCCACTTT. Translated, it gives CASQVGIQESPLHF.

The chain couples TRBV6-4 to TRBJ1-2, with D possibly matching TRBD1 (6 bases). Germline assignment: CDR1 MRHNA and CDR2 SNTAGT. This CDR3 is built from 12 residues. Trimming took off 6 bases at V and 6 bases at J, with 11 bases between the two ends. The CDR3 protein is CASRGEGDGYTF. The CDR3 DNA sequence: TGTGCCAGCAGAGGTGAGGGGGATGGCTACACCTTC.

V is TRBV5-6 and J is TRBJ1-1, with 7 bases identical to TRBD1. This CDR3 region has 15 residues. Germline V gene data show CDR1 as SGHDT and CDR2 as YYEEEE. V trimming: 0 bases; J trimming: 5 bases; junction bases outside the gene matches: 7. For the CDR3, the DNA is TGTGCCAGCAGCTTGGGGCCGACAGGGTCGACTGAAGCTTTCTTT. Its translation is CASSLGPTGSTEAFF.

The chain has TRBV7-2 and TRBJ1-2; 8 nucleotides align to TRBD1. The CDR3 contains 15 residues. The germline V gene has CDR1 SGHTA and CDR2 FQGNSA. With V trimmed by 2 bases and J by 2 bases, 4 bases remained unmatched. CDR3 DNA sequence: TGTGCCAGCAGCTTACCGGGACAGGCAAACTATGGCTACACCTTC. Protein sequence: CASSLPGQANYGYTF.

This clone was observed a single time. This sequence joins TRBV7-9 and TRBJ1-2; tentatively, D is TRBD1 (6 bases). The CDR3 length is 19 residues. The V end was cut by 5 bases, the J end by 3 bases, with 28 bases between. Per the germline V gene, CDR1 is SEHNR and CDR2 is FQNEAQ (reference sequence). The CDR3 loop is CASSGFRGGAAREYYGYTF. The CDR3 DNA is TGTGCCAGCAGCGGTTTCCGGGGGGGCGCGGCGAGGGAATACTATGGCTACACCTTC. Variable domain in full (rest from reference TRBV7-9 and TRBJ1-2): DTGVSQNPRHKITKRGQNVTFRCDPISEHNRLYWYRQTLGQGPEFLTYFQNEAQLEKSRLLSDRFSAERPKGSFSTLEIQRTEQGDSAMYLCASSGFRGGAAREYYGYTFGSGTRLTVV.

The J gene is TRBJ2-1, the V gene TRBV7-9; 12 nucleotides align to TRBD1. The germline gives CDR1 SEHNR, CDR2 FQNEAQ (reference sequence). Unmatched junction bases numbered 10, after V lost 4 bases and J lost 9 bases. This CDR3 contains 16 residues. The CDR3 reads CASSSSGTGGAGEQFF. The CDR3 region has the DNA TGTGCCAGCAGCTCCTCCGGGACAGGGGGCGCGGGTGAGCAGTTCTTC. The full variable domain, its missing parts supplied by reference TRBV7-9 and TRBJ2-1, is DTGVSQNPRHKITKRGQNVTFRCDPISEHNRLYWYRQTLGQGPEFLTYFQNEAQLEKSRLLSDRFSAERPKGSFSTLEIQRTEQGDSAMYLCASSSSGTGGAGEQFFGPGTRLTVL.

This chain joins TRBV7-2 and TRBJ1-6; no definite D call. Trimming left V 5 bases short and J 4 bases short, with 12 bases between. The CDR3 has 15 residues. CDR1 and CDR2 (germline): SGHTA, FQGNSA. CDR3 bases: TGTGCCAGCAGCCCGAAGAAAAGTTATAATTCACCCCTCCACTTT. Translating gives CASSPKKSYNSPLHF.

In this sample, this clone turned up a few times. The V and J genes are TRBV3-1 (or the pseudogene TRBV3-2) and TRBJ2-1; D possibly uses TRBD1 or TRBD2 (6 bases each). The V end lost 4 bases, the J end lost 1 base, and 17 bases lay between the germline ends. Per germline, CDR1 LGHDT and CDR2 YNNKEL (reference sequence). The CDR3 runs to 17 residues. The DNA for the CDR3 is TGTGCCAGCAGCCTAAACGAGAGAGGGGGGTCCTACAATGAGCAGTTCTTC. Its translation is CASSLNERGGSYNEQFF.

The chain recombines TRBV11-2 with TRBJ1-6; TRBD1 might be the D (6 bases). The germline V gene encodes CDR1 SGHAT and CDR2 FQNNGV. The V gene lost 1 base and the J gene lost 10 bases, with 11 bases spanning the gap. CDR3 size: 14 residues. CDR3 protein: CASSLGAGASPLHF. The CDR3 DNA sequence: TGTGCCAGCAGCTTAGGGGCAGGGGCATCACCCCTCCACTTT.

The chain combines TRBV3-1 (or the pseudogene TRBV3-2) with TRBJ2-2; D is perhaps TRBD2 (5 bases). This CDR3 contains 16 residues. V dropped 3 bases and J dropped 3 bases, with 14 bases sitting between them. Germline lookup yields CDR1 LGHDT and CDR2 YNNKEL (reference sequence). CDR3 sequence reads: CASSQTWLADTGELFF. The CDR3 nucleotides are TGTGCCAGCAGCCAGACGTGGCTAGCAGACACCGGGGAGCTGTTTTTT.

This chain joins TRBV28 and TRBJ2-7; TRBD1 agrees at 9 bases. This CDR3 region has 15 residues. The germline V gene has CDR1 MDHEN and CDR2 SYDVKM. Unmatched junction bases numbered 7, after V lost 5 bases and J lost 2 bases. CDR3 nucleotides: TGTGCCAGCAGTGCCTCGTGGACAGGGGCCTACGAGCAGTACTTC. It encodes CASSASWTGAYEQYF.

The CDR3 reads CASSQDSRGEKLFF. CDR3 DNA: TGCGCCAGCAGCCAAGATAGCCGGGGTGAAAAACTGTTTTTT. The V and J genes are TRBV4-3 and TRBJ1-4, with no clear D. Germline V gene data show CDR1 as LGHNA and CDR2 as YSLEER. This CDR3 has 14 residues. V was cut by 0 bases and J by 7 bases, with 9 bases left in between.

J is TRBJ1-2 and V is TRBV9; TRBD1 is a possible D gene (6 bases). The germline CDR1 and CDR2 sequences are SGDLS and YYNGEE. CDR3 length: 11 residues. Trimming shortened V by 4 bases and J by 13 bases, and 14 bases separated the two germline ends. The CDR3 loop is CASSPTTGLTF. The CDR3 region has the DNA TGTGCCAGCAGCCCTACGACAGGACTCACCTTC. Variable domain in full (rest from reference TRBV9 and TRBJ1-2): DSGVTQTPKHLITATGQRVTLRCSPRSGDLSVYWYQQSLDQGLQFLIQYYNGEERAKGNILERFSAQQFPDLHSELNLSSLELGDSALYFCASSPTTGLTFGSGTRLTVV.

The CDR3 protein is CASSRGQPSYEQYF. The CDR3 nucleotides are TGCGCCAGCAGCCGGGGACAGCCTTCCTACGAGCAGTACTTC. The genes are TRBV5-1 and TRBJ2-7, with 7 nucleotides matching TRBD1. The trim removed 4 bases at V and 1 base at J, leaving 5 bases unmatched. This CDR3 contains 14 residues. Germline values: CDR1 SGHRS, CDR2 YFSETQ.